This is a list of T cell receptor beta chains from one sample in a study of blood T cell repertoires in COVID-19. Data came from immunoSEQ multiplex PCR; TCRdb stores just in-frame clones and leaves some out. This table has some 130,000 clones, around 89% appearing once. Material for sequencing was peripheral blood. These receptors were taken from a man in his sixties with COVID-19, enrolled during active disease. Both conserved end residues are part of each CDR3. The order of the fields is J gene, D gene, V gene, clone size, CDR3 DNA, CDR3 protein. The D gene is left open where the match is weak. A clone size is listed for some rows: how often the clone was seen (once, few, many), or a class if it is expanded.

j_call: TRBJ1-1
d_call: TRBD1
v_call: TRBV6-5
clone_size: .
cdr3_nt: TGTGCCAGTGACAGGGGAAACACTGAAGCTTTCTTT
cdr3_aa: CASDRGNTEAFF

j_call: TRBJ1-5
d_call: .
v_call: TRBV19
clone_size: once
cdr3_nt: TGTGCCAGTAGCACGGGTCCCGATCAGCCCCAGCATTTT
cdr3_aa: CASSTGPDQPQHF

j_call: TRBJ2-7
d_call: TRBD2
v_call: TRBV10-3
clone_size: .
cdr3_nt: TGTGCCATCAGTGAGTCTACAAGCGGGGGCCTGACCTACGAGCAGTACTTC
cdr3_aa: CAISESTSGGLTYEQYF

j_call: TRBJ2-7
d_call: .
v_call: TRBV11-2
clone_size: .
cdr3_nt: TGTGCCAGCAGCTTAGGGAAGGGGGAGCAGTACTTC
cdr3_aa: CASSLGKGEQYF

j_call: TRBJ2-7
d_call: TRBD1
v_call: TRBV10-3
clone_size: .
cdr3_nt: TGTGCCATCAGTGGAATCCGGGACAGGGGCCTTGACGAGCAGTACTTC
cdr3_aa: CAISGIRDRGLDEQYF

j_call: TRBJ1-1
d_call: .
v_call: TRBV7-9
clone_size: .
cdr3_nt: TGTGCCAGCAGCTTAGAGACAACGAACACTGAAGCTTTCTTT
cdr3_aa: CASSLETTNTEAFF

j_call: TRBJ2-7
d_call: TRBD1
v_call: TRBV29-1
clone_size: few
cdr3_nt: TGCAGCGTTGAAGGCGGGGCAGGGGGCAGCTACGAGCAGTACTTC
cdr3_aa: CSVEGGAGGSYEQYF

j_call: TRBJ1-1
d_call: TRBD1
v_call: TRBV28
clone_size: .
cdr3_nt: TGTGCCAGCAGTTTAGGTGGACAGGACACTGAAGCTTTCTTT
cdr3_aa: CASSLGGQDTEAFF

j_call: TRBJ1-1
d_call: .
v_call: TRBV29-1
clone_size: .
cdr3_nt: TGCAGCGTCGTGCCGAACAGGGTCATGAACACTGAAGCTTTCTTT
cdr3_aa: CSVVPNRVMNTEAFF

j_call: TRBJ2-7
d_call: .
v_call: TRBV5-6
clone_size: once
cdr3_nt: TGTGCCAGCAGCTGGGGCCCCTTAGAGTCCTACGAGCAGTACTTC
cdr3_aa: CASSWGPLESYEQYF

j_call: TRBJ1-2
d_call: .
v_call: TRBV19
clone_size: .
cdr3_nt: TGTGCCAGTAGTATAGCGGCAGGGAAGACCTATGGCTACACCTTC
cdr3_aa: CASSIAAGKTYGYTF

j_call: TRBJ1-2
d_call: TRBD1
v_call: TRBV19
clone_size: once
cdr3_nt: TGTGCCAGTAGTACAGAACAGGGGCGCGGCGGCTACACCTTC
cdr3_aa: CASSTEQGRGGYTF

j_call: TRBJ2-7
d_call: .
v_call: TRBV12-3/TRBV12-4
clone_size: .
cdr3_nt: TGTGCCAGCAGTTATGCGGGTTCCTACGAGCAGTACTTC
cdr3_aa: CASSYAGSYEQYF

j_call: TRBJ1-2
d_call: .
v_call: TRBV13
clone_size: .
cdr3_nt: TGTGCCAGCAGCGATCTTGGCAGGGGTTTCTATGGCTACACCTTC
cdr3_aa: CASSDLGRGFYGYTF

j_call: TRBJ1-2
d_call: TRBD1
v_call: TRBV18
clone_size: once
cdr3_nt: TGTGCCAGCTCACCGGGACAGGGTAGTGGCTACACCTTC
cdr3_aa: CASSPGQGSGYTF

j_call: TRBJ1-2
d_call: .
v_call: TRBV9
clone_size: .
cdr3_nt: TGTGCCAGCAGCGAAGACAGGTTGGCTAACTATGGCTACACCTTC
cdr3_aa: CASSEDRLANYGYTF

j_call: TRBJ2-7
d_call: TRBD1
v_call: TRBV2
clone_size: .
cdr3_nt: TGTGCCAGCAGTGGGGACAGGGGCGCCTACGAGCAGTACTTC
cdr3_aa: CASSGDRGAYEQYF

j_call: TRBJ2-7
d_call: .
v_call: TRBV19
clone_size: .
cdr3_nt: TGTGCCAGTAGTATAGTCAGGGCCCCCAGGTACGAGCAGTACTTC
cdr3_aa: CASSIVRAPRYEQYF

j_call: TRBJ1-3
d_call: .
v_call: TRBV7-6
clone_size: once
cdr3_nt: TGTGCCAGCAGCCGACAGTTTGGGGGAAACACCATATATTTT
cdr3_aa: CASSRQFGGNTIYF

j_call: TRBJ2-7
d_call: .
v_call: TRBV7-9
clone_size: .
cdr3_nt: TGTGCCAGCAGCATTACAGGCTACGAGCAGTACTTC
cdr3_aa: CASSITGYEQYF

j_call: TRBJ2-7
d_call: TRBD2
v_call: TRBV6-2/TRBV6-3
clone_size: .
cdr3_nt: TGTGCCAGCAGTTACGAAATGGGGCTAGCGGGGGCCTACGAGCAGTACTTC
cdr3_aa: CASSYEMGLAGAYEQYF

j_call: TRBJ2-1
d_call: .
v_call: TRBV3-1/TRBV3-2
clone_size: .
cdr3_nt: TGTGCCAGTACTGGAGGAACCTCCTACAATGAGCAGTTCTTC
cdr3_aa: CASTGGTSYNEQFF

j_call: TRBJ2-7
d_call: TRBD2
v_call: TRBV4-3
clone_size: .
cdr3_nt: TGCGCCAGCAGTCGGTCGGGGGGGTACGAGCAGTACTTC
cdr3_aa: CASSRSGGYEQYF

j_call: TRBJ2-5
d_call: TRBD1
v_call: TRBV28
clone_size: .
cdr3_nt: TGTGCCAGCCTGGTGGACAGGGCTCCCCGAGAGACCCAGTACTTC
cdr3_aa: CASLVDRAPRETQYF

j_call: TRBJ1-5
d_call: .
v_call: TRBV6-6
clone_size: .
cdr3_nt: TGTGCCAGCAGCTTCACTGGGAGGTGGGATCAGCCCCAGCATTTT
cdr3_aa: CASSFTGRWDQPQHF

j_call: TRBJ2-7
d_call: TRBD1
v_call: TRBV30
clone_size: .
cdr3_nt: TGTGCCTGGACCCCCGGGACAGGCAGCTACGAGCAGTACTTC
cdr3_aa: CAWTPGTGSYEQYF

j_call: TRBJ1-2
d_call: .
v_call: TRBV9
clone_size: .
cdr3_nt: TGTGCCAGCAGCGTAGCGGCAGGGCTTGGCTACACCTTC
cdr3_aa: CASSVAAGLGYTF

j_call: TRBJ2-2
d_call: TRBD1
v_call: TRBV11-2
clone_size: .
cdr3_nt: TGTGCCAGCAGCTTATGGGACAGCGGGGAGCTGTTTTTT
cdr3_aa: CASSLWDSGELFF

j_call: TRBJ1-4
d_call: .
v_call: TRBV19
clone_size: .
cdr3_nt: TGTGCCAGTAGTAAATGGTTATCTGAGGAAAAACTGTTTTTT
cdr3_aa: CASSKWLSEEKLFF

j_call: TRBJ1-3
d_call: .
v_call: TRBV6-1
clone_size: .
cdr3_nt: TGTGCCAGCAGTGTCTCCGTCTCCGGACAGACGAAGACTGGAAACACCATATATTTT
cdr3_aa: CASSVSVSGQTKTGNTIYF

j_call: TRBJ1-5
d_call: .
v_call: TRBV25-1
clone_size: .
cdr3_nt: TGTGCCAGCAGCATAGAAGGAGGACTAGCGGATCAGCCCCAGCATTTT
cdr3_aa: CASSIEGGLADQPQHF